A single sample is the source of the 12 T cell receptor beta chains below, sequenced in a study of blood T cell repertoires in COVID-19. The repertoire was sequenced with immunoSEQ multiplex PCR; TCRdb's copy has only in-frame clones and lacks some. The profile shows 130,000 or so clones, roughly 84% of them singletons. The sample comprised peripheral blood. The receptors here all came from an older woman with acute or convalescent COVID-19.

The chain carries TRBV6-1 and TRBJ1-2; D is undetermined. The V end lost 3 bases, the J end lost 0 bases, and 8 bases lay between the germline ends. The CDR3 length is 14 residues. Germline V gene data show CDR1 as MNHNS and CDR2 as SASEGT. This CDR3 is CASSEGASNYGYTF. The CDR3 DNA reads TGTGCCAGCAGTGAGGGAGCATCTAACTATGGCTACACCTTC.

The V call is TRBV2, the J call TRBJ2-1, with 9 nucleotides matching TRBD2. V was pared by 6 bases and J by 4 bases, with 1 base of the junction left unmatched. CDR1 and CDR2 from the germline V gene are SNHLY and FYNNEI. The CDR3 length is 13 residues. In nucleotides, the CDR3 is TGTGCCAGCAGGCTAGCGGGATACAATGAGCAGTTCTTC. Protein sequence: CASRLAGYNEQFF.

This chain connects TRBV9 to TRBJ1-2; TRBD1 aligns across 7 bases. With 4 bases clipped from V and 4 bases from J, the junction kept 7 bases outside the gene matches. This CDR3 is built from 14 residues. CDR1 is SGDLS and CDR2 is YYNGEE in the germline V gene. In nucleotides, the CDR3 is TGTGCCAGCAGCTCCGGGACAGCGCCCTATGGCTACACCTTC. It translates to CASSSGTAPYGYTF. Full variable domain (remainder filled in from reference TRBV9 and TRBJ1-2): DSGVTQTPKHLITATGQRVTLRCSPRSGDLSVYWYQQSLDQGLQFLIQYYNGEERAKGNILERFSAQQFPDLHSELNLSSLELGDSALYFCASSSGTAPYGYTFGSGTRLTVV.

This chain connects TRBV28 to TRBJ2-6; TRBD1 matches at 11 bases. CDR1 is MDHEN and CDR2 is SYDVKM in the germline V gene. The CDR3 totals 13 residues. J gave up 4 bases and V 11 bases, and 1 base lay outside the gene matches. CDR3 DNA: TGTGCCGGACAGGGGGCCGGGGCCAACGTCCTGACTTTC. Protein sequence: CAGQGAGANVLTF.

This clone was seen a single time. In DNA, the CDR3 is TGTGCCACCAGTGCGGTACAGGGGGGCTCTGGGGCCAACGTCCTGACTTTC. Translation: CATSAVQGGSGANVLTF. The chain has TRBV24-1 and TRBJ2-6, with 8 bases aligning to TRBD1. In germline, CDR1 is KGHDR, CDR2 SFDVKD. The V and J ends lost 5 bases and 0 bases, in that order; junction bases with no gene match: 5. The CDR3 consists of 17 residues.

This sequence joins TRBV28 and TRBJ1-4; possibly TRBD1 for D (5 bases). CDR1 MDHEN and CDR2 SYDVKM come from the germline V gene. The CDR3 consists of 14 residues. V gave up 5 bases and J gave up 7 bases, with 14 bases separating them. This CDR3 is CASSPTEAGEKLFF. The DNA for the CDR3 is TGTGCCAGCAGTCCGACAGAAGCAGGTGAAAAACTGTTTTTT. The full variable domain, its missing parts supplied by reference TRBV28 and TRBJ1-4, is DVKVTQSSRYLVKRTGEKVFLECVQDMDHENMFWYRQDPGLGLRLIYFSYDVKMKEKGDIPEGYSVSREKKERFSLILESASTNQTSMYLCASSPTEAGEKLFFGSGTQLSVL.

This chain uses TRBV6-4 with TRBJ1-1, with 9 positions matching TRBD1. CDR3 length: 13 residues. Per germline, CDR1 MRHNA and CDR2 SNTAGT. V was pared by 6 bases and J by 3 bases, with 2 bases of the junction left unmatched. CDR3 amino acids: CASRRDRDTEAFF. In DNA form, the CDR3 reads TGTGCCAGCAGACGGGACAGGGACACTGAAGCTTTCTTT.

The rearrangement joins TRBV5-4 to TRBJ1-4, with 10 bases lining up with TRBD1. This CDR3 is built from 17 residues. The ends lost 4 bases at V and 3 bases at J; junction bases unmatched: 9. Germline loops: CDR1 SGHNT, CDR2 YYREEE (reference sequence). In DNA form, the CDR3 reads TGTGCCAGCAGCCCTCGGACAGGGGGGTCATCTAATGAAAAACTGTTTTTT. It encodes CASSPRTGGSSNEKLFF.

The genes are TRBV19 and TRBJ1-1; D not resolved. Germline V CDR1 and CDR2: LNHDA, SQIVND (reference sequence). The CDR3 spans 15 residues. Trimming cost V 5 bases and J 0 bases, with 13 bases left between them. This CDR3 reads CASSAETIMNTEAFF. Here the CDR3 DNA reads TGTGCCAGTAGTGCAGAGACAATTATGAACACTGAAGCTTTCTTT.

The chain joins TRBV12-3 or TRBV12-4 to TRBJ2-5; D gene uncertain. The V end was cut by 7 bases, the J end by 2 bases, with 11 bases between. This CDR3 spans 13 amino acids. The CDR3 region is CASTARQQETQYF. Written as DNA, the CDR3 is TGTGCCAGCACCGCGAGGCAGCAAGAGACCCAGTACTTC.

The V call is TRBV28, the J call TRBJ2-2; D possibly corresponds to TRBD1 (6 bases). Trimming shortened V by 3 bases and J by 3 bases, and 8 bases separated the two germline ends. Germline V gives CDR1 MDHEN, CDR2 SYDVKM. There are 14 residues in the CDR3. The CDR3 coding sequence is TGTGCCAGCAGTTTGGACAGCCACACCGGGGAGCTGTTTTTT. As protein: CASSLDSHTGELFF.

V and J are TRBV5-1 and TRBJ2-2, with 7 positions matching TRBD2. The CDR3 length is 15 residues. Germline V gene lookup returns CDR1 SGHRS and CDR2 YFSETQ. V lost 5 bases, J lost 6 bases, and 10 bases stayed unmatched. CDR3 sequence (DNA): TGCGCCAGCAGTCTCAGCGGGATTAGAGCCGGGGAGCTGTTTTTT. Translated: CASSLSGIRAGELFF.